A selection of T cell receptor beta chains follows, all from one sample in a study of blood T cell repertoires in COVID-19. Assay: immunoSEQ multiplex PCR; the TCRdb copy retains only in-frame clones and omits some. The sample carries about 210,000 clones, about 85% recorded once. What was sequenced was peripheral blood. The receptors were gathered from a woman older than 75 with acute or convalescent COVID-19. The CDR3 runs from the conserved cysteine through the conserved F or W. D genes are given only for firm matches. The size entry is marked missing in some rows and otherwise reads once, few, many or a size class.

TRBV28,NA,TRBJ2-7,TRBD2,CASSYGLAGGPRQYF,TGTGCCAGCAGTTATGGACTAGCGGGAGGGCCAAGGCAGTACTTC
TRBV27,NA,TRBJ1-1,NA,CASSPRAAVGPEAFF,TGTGCCAGCAGTCCACGTGCGGCGGTAGGTCCTGAAGCTTTCTTT
TRBV5-4,NA,TRBJ1-1,NA,CASRNGGVAEAFF,TGTGCCAGCAGAAATGGGGGGGTAGCTGAAGCTTTCTTT
TRBV28,NA,TRBJ1-2,TRBD1,CASRGQGKANYGYTF,TGTGCCAGCAGGGGACAGGGAAAAGCTAACTATGGCTACACCTTC
TRBV7-2,once,TRBJ1-1,NA,CASSLAGYNTEAFF,TGTGCCAGCAGCTTAGCCGGTTATAACACTGAAGCTTTCTTT
TRBV6-5,NA,TRBJ2-2,NA,CASSYSAVGTGELFF,TGTGCCAGCAGTTACTCGGCGGTCGGCACCGGGGAGCTGTTTTTT
TRBV2,NA,TRBJ1-2,TRBD1,CASSPHSGGPGYGYTF,TGTGCCAGCAGTCCACACTCAGGGGGACCGGGCTATGGCTACACCTTC
TRBV21-1,few,TRBJ2-7,NA,CASILREGRNEQYF,TGTGCCAGCATTTTGCGGGAGGGCCGCAACGAGCAGTACTTC
TRBV27,NA,TRBJ1-5,NA,CASSLSPPQGPNQPQHF,TGTGCCAGCAGTTTATCCCCCCCCCAGGGCCCTAATCAGCCCCAGCATTTT
TRBV25-1,NA,TRBJ1-2,TRBD1,CASSVTGLSFYGYTF,TGTGCCAGCAGTGTGACAGGGTTATCCTTCTATGGCTACACCTTC
TRBV5-5,NA,TRBJ1-1,TRBD1,CASSLQIDREGFF,TGTGCCAGCAGCTTGCAAATTGACAGGGAAGGTTTCTTT
TRBV18,NA,TRBJ1-2,TRBD1,CASSPGTGSPFSF,TGTGCCAGCTCACCAGGGACAGGGAGCCCCTTTTCCTTC
TRBV30,NA,TRBJ1-1,TRBD1,CAWRRGQGEAFF,TGTGCCTGGAGGAGGGGACAGGGAGAAGCTTTCTTT
TRBV7-2,once,TRBJ2-5,NA,CASSLAPERLEETQYF,TGTGCCAGCAGCTTAGCTCCAGAGCGCCTCGAAGAGACCCAGTACTTC
TRBV6-1,NA,TRBJ2-7,NA,CASSEWPGYEQYF,TGTGCCAGCAGTGAATGGCCAGGCTACGAGCAGTACTTC
TRBV7-2,few,TRBJ2-3,TRBD2,CASSLTSGGLDTQYF,TGTGCCAGCAGCTTAACGAGCGGGGGGCTGGATACGCAGTATTTT
TRBV18,NA,TRBJ1-4,NA,CASSPKGRGKLFF,TGTGCCAGCTCACCGAAAGGGAGGGGGAAACTGTTTTTT
TRBV28,NA,TRBJ1-1,TRBD1,CASKGTGTEAFF,TGTGCCAGTAAAGGGACAGGGACTGAAGCTTTCTTT
TRBV28,NA,TRBJ1-2,NA,CAIAAGEENGYTF,TGTGCCATCGCGGCGGGTGAGGAAAATGGCTACACCTTC
TRBV30,NA,TRBJ2-7,TRBD2,CAWSPTSGSSRGYF,TGTGCCTGGAGTCCTACTAGCGGGAGCTCCCGAGGGTACTTC
TRBV3-1/TRBV3-2,few,TRBJ2-5,TRBD1,CASSLQGEIKETQYF,TGTGCCAGCAGCCTACAGGGGGAAATCAAAGAGACCCAGTACTTC
TRBV19,NA,TRBJ2-1,TRBD1,CASSPYRGVHNEQFF,TGTGCCAGTAGTCCCTACAGGGGTGTCCACAATGAGCAGTTCTTC
TRBV28,NA,TRBJ1-1,TRBD1,CASSRGQGAYEAFF,TGTGCCAGCAGTAGAGGACAGGGGGCTTACGAAGCTTTCTTT
TRBV11-2,few,TRBJ1-2,TRBD1,CASSSVAGTGHYGYTF,TGTGCCAGCAGCTCTGTAGCCGGGACAGGGCACTATGGCTACACCTTC
TRBV7-2,NA,TRBJ2-1,TRBD2,CASSLDPSGPSYNEQFF,TGTGCCAGCAGCTTAGACCCTAGCGGGCCCTCCTACAATGAGCAGTTCTTC
TRBV5-8,NA,TRBJ2-5,TRBD2,CASSLRMSGAETQYF,TGTGCCAGCAGCTTGCGGATGAGCGGGGCGGAGACCCAGTACTTC
TRBV28,NA,TRBJ1-2,NA,CASSEQGTNGYTF,TGTGCCAGCAGTGAACAGGGAACGAACGGCTACACCTTC
TRBV21-1,NA,TRBJ1-4,NA,CASSLRGGLDEKLFF,TGTGCCAGCAGCTTAAGAGGGGGATTGGATGAAAAACTGTTTTTT
TRBV29-1,NA,TRBJ2-3,NA,CSVSSGSTDTQYF,TGCAGCGTTTCGTCCGGGAGCACAGATACGCAGTATTTT
TRBV7-8,few,TRBJ2-6,NA,CASMRGFGANVLTF,TGTGCCAGCATGCGAGGTTTTGGGGCCAACGTCCTGACTTTC
TRBV28,once,TRBJ1-1,NA,CASSLNSVGNTEAFF,TGTGCCAGCAGCCTTAATAGCGTTGGGAACACTGAAGCTTTCTTT
TRBV18,NA,TRBJ1-4,TRBD1,CASSPRDRGTNEKLFF,TGTGCCAGCTCACCCCGGGACAGGGGGACTAATGAAAAACTGTTTTTT
TRBV7-9,NA,TRBJ1-2,NA,CASSLGQSYGYTF,TGTGCCAGCAGCTTAGGACAGTCATATGGCTACACCTTC
TRBV18,NA,TRBJ2-4,NA,CASSPPYGGNIQYF,TGTGCCAGCTCACCACCGTATGGAGGGAACATTCAGTACTTC
TRBV5-1,NA,TRBJ1-3,TRBD1,CASSNTGGSGSGNTIYF,TGCGCCAGCAGCAATACAGGGGGCTCGGGGTCTGGAAACACCATATATTTT
TRBV5-4,NA,TRBJ2-1,TRBD2,CASSLNTGTSFFF,TGTGCCAGCAGCTTGAATACCGGGACTAGTTTTTTCTTC
TRBV10-2,NA,TRBJ2-7,TRBD1,CAVGQGVSYEQYF,TGCGCCGTTGGACAGGGGGTTTCTTACGAGCAGTACTTC
TRBV5-8,NA,TRBJ1-2,NA,CASSSTGSRANYGYTF,TGTGCCAGCAGCTCAACAGGGAGTCGAGCTAACTATGGCTACACCTTC
TRBV7-9,once,TRBJ1-1,TRBD1,CASSWGQGAYRAFF,TGTGCCAGCAGCTGGGGACAGGGGGCGTATAGAGCTTTCTTT
TRBV5-8,NA,TRBJ2-3,TRBD2,CASSLGLAGGSSTDTQYF,TGTGCCAGCAGCCTGGGACTAGCGGGAGGATCTTCGACAGATACGCAGTATTTT
TRBV4-1,once,TRBJ2-1,NA,CASSTRDSSRDEQFF,TGCGCCAGCAGCACCCGGGACTCTTCCCGCGATGAGCAGTTCTTC
TRBV18,NA,TRBJ2-5,TRBD2,CASSPVAGETQYF,TGTGCCAGCTCACCGGTAGCGGGGGAGACCCAGTACTTC